This T cell receptor beta chain was sequenced in a study of blood T cell repertoires in COVID-19. Study details: The United States, Italy and Spain provided the acute and convalescent COVID-19 samples.

Profiled with immunoSEQ multiplex PCR; TCRdb holds only in-frame clones, not every one. Of about 180,000 clones in the sample, approximately 86% were seen once. Trimming removed 3 bases from V and 3 bases from J; junction bases left unmatched: 13. This CDR3 has 17 amino acids. CDR1 is SNHLY, CDR2 FYNNEI, per germline. Material: peripheral blood. This chain joins TRBV2 and TRBJ1-1; TRBD1 matches 7 bases. The receptor was isolated from a woman in her 30s with active or convalescent COVID-19. The CDR3 DNA reads TGTGCCAGCAGTGATGCTTATAGGGGACAGCGCGACACTGAAGCTTTCTTT. Translation: CASSDAYRGQRDTEAFF.